This T cell receptor beta chain stems from a study of blood T cell repertoires in COVID-19. About the study: Sources were T cells, B-cell-depleted T cells, or PBMCs; the material itself was cDNA or gDNA.

The CDR3 contains 14 residues. Germline V gene data show CDR1 as SGHRS and CDR2 as YFSETQ. The V segment lost 5 bases and the J segment 6 bases; nucleotides outside the gene matches: 5. This table comes from immunoSEQ multiplex PCR, and its TCRdb copy is limited to in-frame clones, with some not included. The sample has 250,000 to 300,000 clones, under 95% seen once. The receptor's source is a middle-aged woman with acute COVID-19. What was sequenced was PBMCs or T cells enriched from blood (not recorded which). The chain uses TRBV5-1 and TRBJ2-1; 10 nucleotides align to TRBD1. The DNA for the CDR3 is TGCGCCAGCAGGGCCGGGACAGGGGTCAATGAGCAGTTCTTC. This encodes CASRAGTGVNEQFF.